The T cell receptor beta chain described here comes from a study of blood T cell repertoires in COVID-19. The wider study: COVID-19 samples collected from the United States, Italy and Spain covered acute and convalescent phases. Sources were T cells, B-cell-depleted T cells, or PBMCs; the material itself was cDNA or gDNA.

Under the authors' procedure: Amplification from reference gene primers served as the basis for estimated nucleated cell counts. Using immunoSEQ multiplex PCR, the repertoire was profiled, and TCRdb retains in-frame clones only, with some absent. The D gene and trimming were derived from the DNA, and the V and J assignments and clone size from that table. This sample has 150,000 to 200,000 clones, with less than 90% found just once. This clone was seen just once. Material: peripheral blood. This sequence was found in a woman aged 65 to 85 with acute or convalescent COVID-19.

CDR3 DNA: TGTGCCAGCACCCCGGGGCGGGGCCAGGTCTACGAGCAGTACTTC. Encoded protein: CASTPGRGQVYEQYF. The rearrangement links TRBV6-2 or TRBV6-3 to TRBJ2-7, with a weak D call TRBD2 (6 bases). Germline CDR1 is MNHEY and CDR2 is SVGEGT. The CDR3 contains 15 residues. Trimming removed 7 bases from V and 3 bases from J, with 19 bases in between.